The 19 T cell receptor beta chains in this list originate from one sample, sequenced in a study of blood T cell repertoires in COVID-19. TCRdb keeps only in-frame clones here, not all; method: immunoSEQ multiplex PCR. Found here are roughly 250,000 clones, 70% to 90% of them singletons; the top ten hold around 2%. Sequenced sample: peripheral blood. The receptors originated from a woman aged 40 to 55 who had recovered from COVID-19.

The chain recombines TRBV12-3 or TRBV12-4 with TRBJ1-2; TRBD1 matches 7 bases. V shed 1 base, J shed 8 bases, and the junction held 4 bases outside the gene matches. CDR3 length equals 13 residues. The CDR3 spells CASSLGQGLGYTF. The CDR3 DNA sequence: TGTGCCAGCAGTTTAGGACAGGGCCTAGGCTACACCTTC.

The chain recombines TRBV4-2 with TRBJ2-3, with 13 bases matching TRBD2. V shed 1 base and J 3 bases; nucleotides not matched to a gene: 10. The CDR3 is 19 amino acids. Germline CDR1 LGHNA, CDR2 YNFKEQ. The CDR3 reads CASSQGRTSGRLWTDTQYF. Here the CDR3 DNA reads TGTGCCAGCAGCCAAGGCCGGACTAGCGGGAGATTGTGGACAGATACGCAGTATTTT.

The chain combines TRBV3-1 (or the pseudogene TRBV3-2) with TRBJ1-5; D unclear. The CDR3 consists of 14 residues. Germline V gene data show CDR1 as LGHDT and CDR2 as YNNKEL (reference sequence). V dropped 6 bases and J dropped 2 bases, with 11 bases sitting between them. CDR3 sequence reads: CASSAANGNQPQHF. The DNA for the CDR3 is TGTGCCAGCAGTGCGGCTAATGGCAATCAGCCCCAGCATTTT.

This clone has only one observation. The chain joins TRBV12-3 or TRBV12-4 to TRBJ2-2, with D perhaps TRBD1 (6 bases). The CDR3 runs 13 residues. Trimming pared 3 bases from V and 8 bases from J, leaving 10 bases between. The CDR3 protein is CASSFPGTGELFF. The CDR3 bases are TGTGCCAGCAGTTTCCCGGGGACAGGGGAGCTGTTTTTT.

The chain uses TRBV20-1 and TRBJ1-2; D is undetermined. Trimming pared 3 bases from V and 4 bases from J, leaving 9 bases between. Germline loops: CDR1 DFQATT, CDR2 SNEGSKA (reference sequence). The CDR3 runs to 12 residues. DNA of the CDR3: TGCAGTGCTAGTGATGCGGTCTATGGCTACACCTTC. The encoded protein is CSASDAVYGYTF.

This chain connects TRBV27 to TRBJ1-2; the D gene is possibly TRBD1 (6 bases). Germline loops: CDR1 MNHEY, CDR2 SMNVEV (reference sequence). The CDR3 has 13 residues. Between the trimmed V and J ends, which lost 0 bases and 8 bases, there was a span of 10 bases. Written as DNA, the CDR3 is TGTGCCAGCAGTTTATCGGGGGCCGGGGGCTACACCTTC. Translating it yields CASSLSGAGGYTF.

The CDR3 nucleotides read TGTGCCAGCAGTGATTGGAACGGGTGGTCCTACGAGCAGTACTTC. Translation: CASSDWNGWSYEQYF. The chain is built from TRBV6-1 and TRBJ2-7; D gene ambiguous. The CDR3 runs to 15 residues. Germline loops: CDR1 MNHNS, CDR2 SASEGT. V lost 3 bases, J lost 1 base, and 13 bases lay in between.

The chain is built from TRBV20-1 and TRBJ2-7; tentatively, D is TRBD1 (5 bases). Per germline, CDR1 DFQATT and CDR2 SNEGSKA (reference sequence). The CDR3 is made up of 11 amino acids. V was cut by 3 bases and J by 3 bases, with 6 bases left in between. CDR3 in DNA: TGCAGTGCTAGGGACAACTACGAGCAGTACTTC. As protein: CSARDNYEQYF.

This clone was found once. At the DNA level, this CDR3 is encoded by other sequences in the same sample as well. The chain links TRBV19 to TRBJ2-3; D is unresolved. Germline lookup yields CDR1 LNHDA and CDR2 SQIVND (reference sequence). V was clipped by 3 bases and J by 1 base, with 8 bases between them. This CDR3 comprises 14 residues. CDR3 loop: CASSISSGTDTQYF. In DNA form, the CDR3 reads TGTGCCAGTAGTATCTCCAGCGGCACAGATACGCAGTATTTT.

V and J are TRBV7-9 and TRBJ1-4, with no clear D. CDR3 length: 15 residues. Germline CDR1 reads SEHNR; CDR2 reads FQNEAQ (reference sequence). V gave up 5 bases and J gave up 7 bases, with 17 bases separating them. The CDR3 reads CASSPLLGEGEKLFF. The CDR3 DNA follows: TGTGCCAGCAGCCCCCTCTTAGGTGAGGGTGAAAAACTGTTTTTT. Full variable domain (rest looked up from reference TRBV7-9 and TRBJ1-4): DTGVSQNPRHKITKRGQNVTFRCDPISEHNRLYWYRQTLGQGPEFLTYFQNEAQLEKSRLLSDRFSAERPKGSFSTLEIQRTEQGDSAMYLCASSPLLGEGEKLFFGSGTQLSVL.

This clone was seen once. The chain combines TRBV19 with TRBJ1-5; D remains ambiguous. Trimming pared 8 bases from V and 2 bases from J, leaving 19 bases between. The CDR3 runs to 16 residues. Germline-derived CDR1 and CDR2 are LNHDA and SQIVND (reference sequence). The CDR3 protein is CASRPLGASGNQPQHF. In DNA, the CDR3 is TGTGCCAGTCGGCCCTTAGGCGCCAGCGGCAATCAGCCCCAGCATTTT.

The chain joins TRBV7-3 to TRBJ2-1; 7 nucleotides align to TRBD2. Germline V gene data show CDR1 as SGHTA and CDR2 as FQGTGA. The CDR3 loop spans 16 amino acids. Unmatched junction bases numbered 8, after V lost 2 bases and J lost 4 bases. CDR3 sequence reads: CASSLWTPGGYNEQFF. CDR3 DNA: TGTGCCAGCAGCTTATGGACCCCGGGGGGTTACAATGAGCAGTTCTTC.

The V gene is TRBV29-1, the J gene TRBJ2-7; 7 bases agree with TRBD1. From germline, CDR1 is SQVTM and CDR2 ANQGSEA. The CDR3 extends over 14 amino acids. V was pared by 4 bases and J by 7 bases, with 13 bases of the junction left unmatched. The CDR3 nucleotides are TGCAGCGTTGGGACAGGTGACCCTTCCGAGGAGCAGTACTTC. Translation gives CSVGTGDPSEEQYF.

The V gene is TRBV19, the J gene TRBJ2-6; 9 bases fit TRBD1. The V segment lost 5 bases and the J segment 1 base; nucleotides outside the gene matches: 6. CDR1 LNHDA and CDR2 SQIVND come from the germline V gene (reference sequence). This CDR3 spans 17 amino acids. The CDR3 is CASSSTGGVSGANVLTF. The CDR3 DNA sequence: TGTGCCAGTAGTTCAACAGGGGGCGTTTCTGGGGCCAACGTCCTGACTTTC.

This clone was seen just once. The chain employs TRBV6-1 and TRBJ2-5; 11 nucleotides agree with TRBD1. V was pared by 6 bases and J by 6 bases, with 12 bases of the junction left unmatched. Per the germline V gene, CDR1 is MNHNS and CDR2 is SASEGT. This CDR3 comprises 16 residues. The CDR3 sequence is CASSETQGTGGKTQYF. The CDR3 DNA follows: TGTGCCAGCAGCGAAACCCAGGGGACAGGGGGTAAGACCCAGTACTTC.

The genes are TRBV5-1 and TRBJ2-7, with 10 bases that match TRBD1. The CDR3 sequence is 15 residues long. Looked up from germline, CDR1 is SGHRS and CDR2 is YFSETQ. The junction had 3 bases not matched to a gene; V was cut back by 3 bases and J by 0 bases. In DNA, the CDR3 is TGCGCCAGCAGCTGGGGACAGGGGCTCTCCTACGAGCAGTACTTC. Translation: CASSWGQGLSYEQYF.

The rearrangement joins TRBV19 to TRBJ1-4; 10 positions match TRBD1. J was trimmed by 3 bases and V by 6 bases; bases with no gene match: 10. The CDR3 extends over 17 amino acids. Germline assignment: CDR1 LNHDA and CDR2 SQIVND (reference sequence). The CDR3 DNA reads TGTGCCAGTAGGGTCCGGACAGGGGGAACCTCTAATGAAAAACTGTTTTTT. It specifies CASRVRTGGTSNEKLFF. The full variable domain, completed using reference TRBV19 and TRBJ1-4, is DGGITQSPKYLFRKEGQNVTLSCEQNLNHDAMYWYRQDPGQGLRLIYYSQIVNDFQKGDIAEGYSVSREKKESFPLTVTSAQKNPTAFYLCASRVRTGGTSNEKLFFGSGTQLSVL.

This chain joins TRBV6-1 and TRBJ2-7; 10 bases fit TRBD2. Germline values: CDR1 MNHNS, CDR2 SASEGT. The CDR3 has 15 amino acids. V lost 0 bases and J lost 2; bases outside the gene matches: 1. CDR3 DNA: TGTGCCAGCAGTGAAGCGCTAGCGGGGGCCTACGAGCAGTACTTC. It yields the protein CASSEALAGAYEQYF.

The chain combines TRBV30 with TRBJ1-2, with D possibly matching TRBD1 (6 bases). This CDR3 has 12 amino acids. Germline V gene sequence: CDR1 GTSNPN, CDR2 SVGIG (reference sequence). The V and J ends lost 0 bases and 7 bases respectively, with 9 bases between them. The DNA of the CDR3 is TGTGCCTGGAGTGTGGGGGCTGGTGGCTACACCTTC. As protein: CAWSVGAGGYTF.